This T cell receptor beta chain stems from a study of T cell repertoires in cytomegalovirus infection. TCRdb analysed the reads with MiXCR anew, one entry per CDR3 protein. Here the sample spans more than 150,000 distinct CDR3 sequences, about 15% being singletons. In its sample, this clonotype was seen a few times. The TCR sequence derives from a human donor in good health (CMV status not recorded). Some clones in this sample may be carry-over from other donors' samples. Sequencing was performed on CD8+ T cells from PBMCs.

The CDR3, as DNA: TGTGCCAGCAGTTACTCAGGGCTGGATCAGCCCCAGCATTTT. Translating it yields CASSYSGLDQPQHF. V and J are TRBV6-5 and TRBJ1-5; no firm D call. The CDR3 loop spans 14 amino acids. Deletions cut 0 bases from V and 5 bases from J, with 8 bases between. Germline lookup yields CDR1 MNHEY and CDR2 SVGAGI.